These 24 T cell receptor beta chains came from one sample sequenced in a study of blood T cell repertoires in COVID-19. Only in-frame clones appear in the TCRdb table, and some are missing; sequencing was by immunoSEQ multiplex PCR. The sample holds about 190,000 clones; about 77% are singletons and the top ten take about 2.8%. The sequenced sample was peripheral blood. These receptors were collected from a woman aged 80 or over with active or convalescent COVID-19.

The V call is TRBV7-9, the J call TRBJ1-1; D unresolved. Germline values: CDR1 SEHNR, CDR2 FQNEAQ (reference sequence). V shed 2 bases and J shed 1 base, with 8 bases lying between them. The CDR3 spans 14 residues. The CDR3 region has the DNA TGTGCCAGCAGCTTACGGGGATCGAACACTGAAGCTTTCTTT. This codes for CASSLRGSNTEAFF.

This rearrangement joins TRBV5-1 to TRBJ2-6; D gene uncertain. V lost 6 bases, J lost 0 bases, and 4 bases lay in between. Germline-derived CDR1 and CDR2 are SGHRS and YFSETQ. The CDR3 sequence is 13 residues long. The CDR3 DNA reads as TGCGCCAGCAAGAGCTCTGGGGCCAACGTCCTGACTTTC. Translated: CASKSSGANVLTF.

The sample holds a few counts of this clone. In DNA form, the CDR3 reads TGTGCCACCAGCAGAGGCAGGGGGCGTGGGGTCACAGATACGCAGTATTTT. Its translation: CATSRGRGRGVTDTQYF. This chain joins TRBV15 and TRBJ2-3, with 8 bases fitting TRBD1. Germline loops: CDR1 LNHNV, CDR2 YYDKDF (reference sequence). The CDR3 has 17 amino acids. After removal of 1 base from V and 2 bases from J, the junction contained 8 bases not matched to a gene.

The rearrangement joins TRBV10-3 to TRBJ2-2, with a tentative D call TRBD1 (5 bases). The CDR3 sequence is 13 residues long. V lost 6 bases and J lost 3, with 8 bases in between. Germline V gives CDR1 ENHRY, CDR2 SYGVKD. The CDR3 protein is CAIRQVDTGELFF. The CDR3 DNA is TGTGCCATCAGACAGGTAGACACCGGGGAGCTGTTTTTT.

This clone was seen more than once but under ten times. The V gene is TRBV6-2 or TRBV6-3, the J gene TRBJ1-5; D is unresolved. V lost 6 bases, J lost 0 bases, and 18 bases lay in between. Germline CDR1 MNHEY, CDR2 SVGEGT. The CDR3 consists of 17 residues. The CDR3 sequence: CASSPDGKTVSNQPQHF. The CDR3 bases are TGTGCCAGCAGCCCCGACGGGAAAACGGTTAGCAATCAGCCCCAGCATTTT.

The chain couples TRBV18 to TRBJ1-3, with D possibly TRBD1 on 6 matching bases. V lost 3 bases and J lost 4, with 25 bases in between. CDR3 length: 19 residues. Germline values: CDR1 KGHSH, CDR2 LQKENI. For the CDR3, the DNA is TGTGCCAGCTCACCGAGGACAGTTAATCCAAGTCTATCCGGAAACACCATATATTTT. Translated: CASSPRTVNPSLSGNTIYF. The complete variable domain, with remaining parts taken from reference TRBV18 and TRBJ1-3, reads NAGVMQNPRHLVRRRGQEARLRCSPMKGHSHVYWYRQLPEEGLKFMVYLQKENIIDESGMPKERFSAEFPKEGPSILRIQQVVRGDSAAYFCASSPRTVNPSLSGNTIYFGEGSWLTVV.

This chain links TRBV9 with TRBJ1-6; 12 bases fit TRBD1. CDR1 is SGDLS, CDR2 YYNGEE, per germline. This CDR3 has 18 residues. V was clipped by 4 bases and J by 6 bases; unmatched bases: 11. The CDR3: CASSPPGTGGAGNSPLHF. The CDR3 DNA follows: TGTGCCAGCAGCCCCCCTGGGACAGGGGGCGCGGGTAATTCACCCCTCCACTTT.

The chain employs TRBV5-1 and TRBJ2-3; 10 bases agree with TRBD1. The CDR3 loop spans 16 amino acids. Germline CDR1 reads SGHRS; CDR2 reads YFSETQ. The trim removed 4 bases at V and 4 bases at J, leaving 9 bases unmatched. DNA for the CDR3: TGCGCCAGCAGCCAACAACCGGGACAGGGGCCAGATACGCAGTATTTT. Its translation: CASSQQPGQGPDTQYF.

The V and J genes are TRBV6-5 and TRBJ2-3; 7 bases are shared with TRBD2. Germline lookup yields CDR1 MNHEY and CDR2 SVGAGI. This CDR3 is 16 amino acids long. V lost 6 bases and J lost 3; bases outside the gene matches: 12. In DNA form, the CDR3 reads TGTGCCAGCAGCTACACCCATGGGGGGGGGACAGATACGCAGTATTTT. This gives the protein CASSYTHGGGTDTQYF.

The CDR3 here is CASSRDSSSNYGYTF. The CDR3 bases are TGCGCCAGCAGCCGGGACAGTAGTTCTAACTATGGCTACACCTTC. This chain uses TRBV5-1 with TRBJ1-2, with TRBD1 identical over 7 bases. In germline, CDR1 is SGHRS, CDR2 YFSETQ. Germline trimming cut 4 bases from V and 0 bases from J; bases unmatched to any gene: 6. This CDR3 has 15 residues.

This chain links TRBV30 with TRBJ1-1, with 9 bases matching TRBD1. From germline, CDR1 is GTSNPN and CDR2 SVGIG (reference sequence). With V trimmed by 2 bases and J by 6 bases, 7 bases remained unmatched. The CDR3 sequence is 14 residues long. The CDR3, as DNA: TGTGCCTGGAGTTCCGGGACAGGGTTCCCTGAAGCTTTCTTT. Its translation is CAWSSGTGFPEAFF. Combining the CDR3 with reference TRBV30 and TRBJ1-1 gives the whole variable domain SQTIHQWPATLVQPVGSPLSLECTVEGTSNPNLYWYRQAAGRGLQLLFYSVGIGQISSEVPQNLSASRPQDRQFILSSKKLLLSDSGFYLCAWSSGTGFPEAFFGQGTRLTVV.

V gene TRBV19 combines with J gene TRBJ1-1, with D perhaps TRBD1 (6 bases). Germline assignment: CDR1 LNHDA and CDR2 SQIVND (reference sequence). V lost 6 bases and J lost 0, with 14 bases in between. The CDR3 loop spans 15 amino acids. CDR3 protein: CASRTGGQLNTEAFF. The CDR3 DNA reads as TGTGCCAGTAGGACAGGAGGACAGCTGAACACTGAAGCTTTCTTT.

This clone appeared once. V gene TRBV7-9 combines with J gene TRBJ1-1; no firm D call. With 7 bases removed from V and 0 bases from J, the gap between germline ends came to 6 bases. The CDR3 covers 12 residues. Germline V gene sequence: CDR1 SEHNR, CDR2 FQNEAQ (reference sequence). CDR3 DNA sequence: TGTGCCAGCACCTTTATGAACACTGAAGCTTTCTTT. It codes for CASTFMNTEAFF.

This rearrangement joins TRBV7-2 to TRBJ2-1; 11 bases are shared with TRBD2. This CDR3 contains 14 residues. V was pared by 4 bases and J by 6 bases, with 2 bases of the junction left unmatched. Germline V gene data show CDR1 as SGHTA and CDR2 as FQGNSA. In DNA, the CDR3 is TGTGCCAGCAGCTACGGACTAGCGGGCAATGAGCAGTTCTTC. It encodes CASSYGLAGNEQFF.

V gene TRBV24-1 combines with J gene TRBJ1-5; D remains ambiguous. CDR3 length: 18 residues. Trimming removed 8 bases at V and 0 bases at J, with 22 bases between. Germline V gene sequence: CDR1 KGHDR, CDR2 SFDVKD. The CDR3 nucleotides are TGTGCCACCATAAAGGTTACGAAGGCGGAAAATAGCAATCAGCCCCAGCATTTT. Translating it yields CATIKVTKAENSNQPQHF.

The V and J genes are TRBV7-9 and TRBJ2-7, with D possibly being TRBD2 (5 bases). The germline V gene has CDR1 SEHNR and CDR2 FQNEAQ (reference sequence). The CDR3 is made up of 13 amino acids. Trimming pared 5 bases from V and 4 bases from J, leaving 12 bases between. CDR3 residues: CASSRDNVYEQYF. The CDR3 coding sequence is TGTGCCAGCAGCCGGGATAACGTTTACGAGCAGTACTTC. Filled out from reference TRBV7-9 and TRBJ2-7, the complete variable domain reads DTGVSQNPRHKITKRGQNVTFRCDPISEHNRLYWYRQTLGQGPEFLTYFQNEAQLEKSRLLSDRFSAERPKGSFSTLEIQRTEQGDSAMYLCASSRDNVYEQYFGPGTRLTVT.

V gene TRBV5-4 combines with J gene TRBJ1-6, with 8 nucleotides matching TRBD1. CDR1 is SGHNT, CDR2 YYREEE, per germline (reference sequence). The CDR3 extends over 16 amino acids. V shed 2 bases, J shed 7 bases, and the junction held 8 bases outside the gene matches. The CDR3 protein is CASSLYRGGLNSPLHF. In nucleotides, the CDR3 is TGTGCCAGCAGCTTATACAGGGGGGGTTTGAATTCACCCCTCCACTTT.

A few counts support this clone. The V and J genes are TRBV24-1 and TRBJ2-3; D might be TRBD1 (5 bases). V gave up 2 bases and J gave up 2 bases, with 16 bases separating them. The germline V gene encodes CDR1 KGHDR and CDR2 SFDVKD. CDR3 length: 17 amino acids. In DNA form, the CDR3 reads TGTGCCACCAGTGATTCCTTGTGGGGCCAGGACACAGATACGCAGTATTTT. This encodes CATSDSLWGQDTDTQYF.

The CDR3 is CASSQVTSGVSEQFF. The DNA of the CDR3 is TGTGCCAGCAGCCAAGTGACTAGCGGGGTTAGTGAGCAGTTCTTC. The genes are TRBV4-2 and TRBJ2-1; 11 bases fit TRBD2. The CDR3 runs 15 residues. Germline V gene lookup returns CDR1 LGHNA and CDR2 YNFKEQ. The V segment lost 1 base and the J segment 9 bases; nucleotides outside the gene matches: 5.

CDR3 sequence reads: CASSVGSGPLEAFF. CDR3 sequence (DNA): TGTGCCAGCAGCGTAGGTTCAGGCCCGTTAGAGGCTTTCTTT. This chain connects TRBV9 to TRBJ1-1; D unresolved. The CDR3 runs to 14 residues. Trimming left V 0 bases short and J 11 bases short, with 17 bases between. From germline, CDR1 is SGDLS and CDR2 YYNGEE.

This chain uses TRBV12-3 or TRBV12-4 with TRBJ2-7; perhaps TRBD1 as D (5 bases). The CDR3 spans 12 residues. Between the trimmed V and J ends, which lost 3 bases and 6 bases, there was a span of 9 bases. The CDR3 loop reads CASSFLGVEQYF. CDR3 DNA sequence: TGTGCCAGCAGTTTCTTAGGGGTCGAGCAGTACTTC.

The chain has TRBV12-3 or TRBV12-4 and TRBJ2-7; the D gene is possibly TRBD1 (6 bases). CDR3 length: 13 amino acids. V dropped 5 bases and J dropped 3 bases, with 11 bases sitting between them. CDR3 residues: CASSILRGYEQYF. For the CDR3, the DNA is TGTGCCAGCAGTATCCTCAGGGGCTACGAGCAGTACTTC.

This clone occurred once. The chain has TRBV6-2 or TRBV6-3 and TRBJ1-1; no clear D. CDR1 is MNHEY, CDR2 SVGEGT, per germline. V was clipped by 3 bases and J by 1 base, with 21 bases between them. The CDR3 contains 18 residues. CDR3 protein: CASSYLLRVQAGNTEAFF. The CDR3 bases are TGTGCCAGCAGTTATCTTTTAAGGGTCCAAGCGGGGAACACTGAAGCTTTCTTT.

CDR3: CAISADSYEQYF. CDR3 coding DNA: TGTGCCATCAGTGCGGACAGCTACGAGCAGTACTTC. The genes are TRBV10-3 and TRBJ2-7; perhaps TRBD1 as D (6 bases). Germline CDR1 and CDR2: ENHRY and SYGVKD. V lost 4 bases, J lost 3 bases, and 7 bases lay in between. The CDR3 has 12 amino acids.